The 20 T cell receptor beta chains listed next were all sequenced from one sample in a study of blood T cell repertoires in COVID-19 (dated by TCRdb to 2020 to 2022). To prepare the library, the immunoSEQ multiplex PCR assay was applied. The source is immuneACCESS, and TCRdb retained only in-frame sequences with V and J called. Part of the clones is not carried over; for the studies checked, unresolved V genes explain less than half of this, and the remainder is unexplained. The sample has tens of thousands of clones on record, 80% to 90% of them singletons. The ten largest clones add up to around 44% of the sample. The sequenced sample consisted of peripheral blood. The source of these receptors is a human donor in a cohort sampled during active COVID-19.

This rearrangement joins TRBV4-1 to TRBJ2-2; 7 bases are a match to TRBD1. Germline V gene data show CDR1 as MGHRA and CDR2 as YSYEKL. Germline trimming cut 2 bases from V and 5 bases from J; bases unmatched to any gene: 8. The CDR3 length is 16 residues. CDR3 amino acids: CASSQPTRQGTGELFF. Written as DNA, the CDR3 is TGCGCCAGCAGCCAACCTACGAGACAGGGTACCGGGGAGCTGTTTTTT.

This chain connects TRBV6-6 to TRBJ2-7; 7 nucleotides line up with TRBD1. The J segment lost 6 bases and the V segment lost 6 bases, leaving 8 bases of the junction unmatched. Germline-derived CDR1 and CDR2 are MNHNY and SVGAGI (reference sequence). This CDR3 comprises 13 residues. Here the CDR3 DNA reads TGTGCCAGCAGCCCAACAGGGGTTGGCGAGCAGTACTTC. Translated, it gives CASSPTGVGEQYF.

The CDR3 loop is CPRSFGGAGGYTF. CDR3 in DNA: TGTCCCCGCAGTTTCGGGGGGGCCGGGGGCTACACCTTC. V is TRBV28 and J is TRBJ1-2; D might be TRBD1 (6 bases). This CDR3 comprises 13 residues. The V gene's germline CDR1 is MDHEN and CDR2 SYDVKM.

Here the CDR3 reads CASSLGLAGGPNTGELFF. CDR3 nucleotide sequence: TGTGCCAGCAGCTTAGGACTAGCGGGGGGGCCGAACACCGGGGAGCTGTTTTTT. The V and J genes are TRBV13 and TRBJ2-2, with 13 bases fitting TRBD2. The length of the CDR3 is 18 residues. The V and J ends lost 0 bases and 0 bases, in that order; junction bases with no gene match: 1. Germline loops: CDR1 PRHDT, CDR2 FYEKMQ (reference sequence).

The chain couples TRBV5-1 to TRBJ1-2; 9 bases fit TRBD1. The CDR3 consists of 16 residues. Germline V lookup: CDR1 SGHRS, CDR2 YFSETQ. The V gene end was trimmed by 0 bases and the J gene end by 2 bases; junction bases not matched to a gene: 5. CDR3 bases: TGCGCCAGCAGCTTGGGAGCCGGGACAGGGAACTATGGCTACACCTTC. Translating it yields CASSLGAGTGNYGYTF.

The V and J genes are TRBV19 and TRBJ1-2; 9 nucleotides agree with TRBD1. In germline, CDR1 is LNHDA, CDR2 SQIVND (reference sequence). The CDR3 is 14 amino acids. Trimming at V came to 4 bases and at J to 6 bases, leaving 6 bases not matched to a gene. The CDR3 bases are TGTGCCAGTAGTACGAACAGGGGGCCGGATGGCTACACCTTC. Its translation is CASSTNRGPDGYTF.

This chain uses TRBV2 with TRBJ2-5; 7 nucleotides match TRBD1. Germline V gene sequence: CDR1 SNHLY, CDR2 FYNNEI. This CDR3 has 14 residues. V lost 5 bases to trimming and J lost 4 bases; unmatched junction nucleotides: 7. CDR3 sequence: CASSPRTGLETQYF. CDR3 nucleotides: TGTGCCAGCAGTCCCCGGACAGGTTTAGAGACCCAGTACTTC.

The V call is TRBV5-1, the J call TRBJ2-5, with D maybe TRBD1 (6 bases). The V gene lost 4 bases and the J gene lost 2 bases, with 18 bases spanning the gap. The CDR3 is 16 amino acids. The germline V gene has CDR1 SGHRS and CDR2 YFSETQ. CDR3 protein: CASSETGSVGQETQYF. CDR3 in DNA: TGCGCCAGCAGCGAAACAGGGTCCGTTGGGCAAGAGACCCAGTACTTC.

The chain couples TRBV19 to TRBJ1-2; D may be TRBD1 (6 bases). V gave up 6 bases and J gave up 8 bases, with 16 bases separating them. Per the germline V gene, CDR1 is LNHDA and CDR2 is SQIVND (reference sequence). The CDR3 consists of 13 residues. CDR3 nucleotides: TGTGCCAGTAGACACACAGGGCTTTACGGCTACACCTTC. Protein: CASRHTGLYGYTF.

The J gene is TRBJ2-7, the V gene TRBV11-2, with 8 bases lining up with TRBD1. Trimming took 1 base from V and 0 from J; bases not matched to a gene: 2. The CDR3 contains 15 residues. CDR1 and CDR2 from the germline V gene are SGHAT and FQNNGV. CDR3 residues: CASSLGGTGSYEQYF. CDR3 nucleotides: TGTGCCAGCAGCTTAGGTGGGACAGGCTCCTACGAGCAGTACTTC.

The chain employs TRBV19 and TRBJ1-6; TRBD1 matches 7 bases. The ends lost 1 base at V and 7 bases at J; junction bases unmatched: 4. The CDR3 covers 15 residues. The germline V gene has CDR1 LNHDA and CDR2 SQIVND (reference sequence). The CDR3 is CASSIGGQLNSPLHF. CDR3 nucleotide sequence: TGTGCCAGTAGTATAGGGGGACAGTTAAATTCACCCCTCCACTTT. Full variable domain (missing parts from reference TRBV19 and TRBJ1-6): DGGITQSPKYLFRKEGQNVTLSCEQNLNHDAMYWYRQDPGQGLRLIYYSQIVNDFQKGDIAEGYSVSREKKESFPLTVTSAQKNPTAFYLCASSIGGQLNSPLHFGNGTRLTVT.

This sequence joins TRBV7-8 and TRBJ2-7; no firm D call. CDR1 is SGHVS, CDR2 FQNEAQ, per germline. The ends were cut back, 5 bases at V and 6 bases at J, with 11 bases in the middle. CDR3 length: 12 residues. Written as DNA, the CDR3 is TGTGCCAGCAGCCCGGGTGTCCTCGAGCAGTACTTC. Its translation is CASSPGVLEQYF. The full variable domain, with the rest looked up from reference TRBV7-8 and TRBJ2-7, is GAGVSQSPRYKVAKRGQDVALRCDPISGHVSLFWYQQALGQGPEFLTYFQNEAQLDKSGLPSDRFFAERPEGSVSTLKIQRTQQEDSAVYLCASSPGVLEQYFGPGTRLTVT.

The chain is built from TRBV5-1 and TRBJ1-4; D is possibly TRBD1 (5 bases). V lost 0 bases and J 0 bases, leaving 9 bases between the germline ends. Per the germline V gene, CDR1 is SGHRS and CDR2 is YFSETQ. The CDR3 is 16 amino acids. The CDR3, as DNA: TGCGCCAGCAGCTTGGCGGGGGACGCAACTAATGAAAAACTGTTTTTT. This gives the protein CASSLAGDATNEKLFF.

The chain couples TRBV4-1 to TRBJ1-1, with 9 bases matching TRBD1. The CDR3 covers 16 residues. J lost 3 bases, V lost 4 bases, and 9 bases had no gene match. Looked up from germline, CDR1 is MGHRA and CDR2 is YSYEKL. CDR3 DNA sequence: TGCGCCAGCAGCCTGGGACAGGGAATGGTGGACACTGAAGCTTTCTTT. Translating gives CASSLGQGMVDTEAFF.

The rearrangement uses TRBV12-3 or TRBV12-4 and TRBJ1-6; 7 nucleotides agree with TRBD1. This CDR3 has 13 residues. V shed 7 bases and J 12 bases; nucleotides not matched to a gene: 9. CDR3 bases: TGTGCCAGCACCCGTGGGGACAGACGACCCCTCCACTTT. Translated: CASTRGDRRPLHF.

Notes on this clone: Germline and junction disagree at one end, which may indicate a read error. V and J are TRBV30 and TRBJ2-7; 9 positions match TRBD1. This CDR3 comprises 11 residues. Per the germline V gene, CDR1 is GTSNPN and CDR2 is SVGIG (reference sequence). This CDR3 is CAWTGVEEQYF. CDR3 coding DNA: TGTGCTTGGACAGGGGTTGAGGAGCAGTACTTC.

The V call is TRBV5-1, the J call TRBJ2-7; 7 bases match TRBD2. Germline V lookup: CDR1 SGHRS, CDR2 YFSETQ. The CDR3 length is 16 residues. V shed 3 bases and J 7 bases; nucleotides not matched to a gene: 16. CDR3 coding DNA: TGCGCCAGCAGCTCGTATGGGGACTACCCCTTACCGGAGCAGTACTTC. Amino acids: CASSSYGDYPLPEQYF.

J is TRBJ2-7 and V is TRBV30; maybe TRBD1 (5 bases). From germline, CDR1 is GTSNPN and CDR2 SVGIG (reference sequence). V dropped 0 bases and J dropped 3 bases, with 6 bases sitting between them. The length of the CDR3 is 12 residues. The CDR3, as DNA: TGTGCCTGGAGTGTTCAGGGCTACGAGCAGTACTTC. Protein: CAWSVQGYEQYF.

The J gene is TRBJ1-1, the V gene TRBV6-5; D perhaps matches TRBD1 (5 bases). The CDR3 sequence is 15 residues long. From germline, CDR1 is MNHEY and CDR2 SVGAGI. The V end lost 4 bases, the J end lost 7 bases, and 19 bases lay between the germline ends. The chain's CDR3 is CASSSPPGLLHEAFF. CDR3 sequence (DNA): TGTGCCAGCAGTTCCCCCCCGGGACTTCTGCATGAAGCTTTCTTT.

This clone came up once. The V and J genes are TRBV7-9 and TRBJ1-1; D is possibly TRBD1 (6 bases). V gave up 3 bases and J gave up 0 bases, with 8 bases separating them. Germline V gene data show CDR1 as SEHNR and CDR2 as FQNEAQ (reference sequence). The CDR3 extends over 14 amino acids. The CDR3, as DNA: TGTGCCAGCAGCTTTCAGGGGATGAACACTGAAGCTTTCTTT. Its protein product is CASSFQGMNTEAFF.